This record concerns one T cell receptor (beta chain) sequence. The method was immunoSEQ multiplex PCR; TCRdb's version includes in-frame clones alone and lacks a portion of them. Here the sample spans about 150,000 clones, 60% to 85% being singletons. These data belong to a study of blood T cell repertoires in COVID-19. Study at large: T cells, B-cell-depleted T cells, or PBMCs supplied cDNA or gDNA.

CDR1 and CDR2 from the germline V gene are WSHSY and SAAADI. Trimming took 2 bases from V and 0 from J, leaving 8 bases between them. CDR3 size: 15 residues. The sample was peripheral blood. This receptor was obtained from an elderly man with acute or convalescent COVID-19. The V and J genes are TRBV10-2 and TRBJ1-5; D not certain. The CDR3 DNA reads as TGCGCCAGCAGTGAGGTAACTGCTAGCAATCAGCCCCAGCATTTT. As protein: CASSEVTASNQPQHF.